Included here is one TCR beta chain sequence, with context. Its antigen is currently unknown. Trimming took off 3 bases at V and 12 bases at J, with 21 bases between the two ends. Germline V gene lookup returns CDR1 PRHDT and CDR2 FYEKMQ (reference sequence). The CDR3 is 14 amino acids. The data derive from a study of blood T cells in healthy people across ages. It was with a sample-barcoded 5' primer and a J-beta primer mix that a second PCR of roughly 7 to 12 cycles was run. Via MiXCR, TCRdb re-called the 5' RACE reads, giving one row per CDR3 protein. Of 600,000 or so distinct CDR3 sequences listed, more than 20% are singletons. Study-wide points: In the absence of known donor CMV status, changes in expanded clonotypes were possibly confounded.

The V call is TRBV13, the J call TRBJ2-7; D might be TRBD1 or TRBD2, each matching 5 bases. The receptor was derived from a man aged 65-85 years in good health. The sequenced material came from blood. The DNA of the CDR3 is TGTGCCAGCAGCTTGGGTACCCGGGACCTCACATCGTACTTC. It specifies CASSLGTRDLTSYF.